The 32 T cell receptor beta chains in this list originate from one sample, sequenced in a study of cytomegalovirus exposure and HLA in healthy donors. A multiplex PCR was run with 60 Vbeta primers and 13 Jbeta primers. Assay used: immunoSEQ multiplex PCR; TCRdb lists only in-frame clones, some missing. The sample yields 65,000 to 95,000 clones, around 77% seen once. The source material was PBMCs. These receptors were collected from a middle-aged man in good health and CMV-seronegative.

The gene calls are TRBV18 and TRBJ1-2; D gene unclear. CDR1 is KGHSH, CDR2 LQKENI, per germline. V dropped 3 bases and J dropped 4 bases, with 12 bases sitting between them. This CDR3 has 14 residues. The CDR3 protein is CASSPTRGSYGYTF. DNA of the CDR3: TGTGCCAGCTCACCGACGAGAGGGTCCTATGGCTACACCTTC.

This rearrangement joins TRBV7-8 to TRBJ1-5; D is unclear. Per germline, CDR1 SGHVS and CDR2 FQNEAQ. The length of the CDR3 is 13 residues. Deletions cut 5 bases from V and 0 bases from J, with 5 bases between. CDR3 region: CASSRISNQPQHF. In nucleotides, the CDR3 is TGTGCCAGCAGCCGTATTAGCAATCAGCCCCAGCATTTT.

This clone was recorded a few times. V is TRBV11-2 and J is TRBJ1-2, with 8 bases identical to TRBD1. This CDR3 spans 15 amino acids. Germline-derived CDR1 and CDR2 are SGHAT and FQNNGV. V shed 5 bases, J shed 4 bases, and the junction held 9 bases outside the gene matches. The CDR3, as DNA: TGTGCCAGCAGCCCAGGGTTCGGGACAGGCTATGGCTACACCTTC. It specifies CASSPGFGTGYGYTF.

V gene TRBV6-1 combines with J gene TRBJ2-5; possibly TRBD1 for D (6 bases). This CDR3 spans 12 amino acids. The germline V gene encodes CDR1 MNHNS and CDR2 SASEGT. V lost 5 bases, J lost 5 bases, and 9 bases lay in between. The CDR3 is CASSQGRETQYF. The CDR3 DNA reads as TGTGCCAGCAGTCAGGGGCGGGAGACCCAGTACTTC.

A single count supports this clone. V and J are TRBV5-1 and TRBJ2-5; 7 bases map to TRBD2. The germline CDR1 and CDR2 sequences are SGHRS and YFSETQ. The length of the CDR3 is 13 residues. V shed 5 bases and J 4 bases; nucleotides not matched to a gene: 5. The CDR3 region has the DNA TGCGCCAGCAGGTCTGGGGAGGGAGAGACCCAGTACTTC. Translation: CASRSGEGETQYF.

The chain carries TRBV6-1 and TRBJ2-3; 9 bases match TRBD2. The CDR3 has 18 amino acids. With V trimmed by 4 bases and J by 0 bases, 11 bases remained unmatched. Germline CDR1 reads MNHNS; CDR2 reads SASEGT. The CDR3 DNA follows: TGTGCCAGCAGTGCTAGCGGGATCAGGTTGGCTAGCACAGATACGCAGTATTTT. This codes for CASSASGIRLASTDTQYF.

The rearrangement links TRBV5-1 to TRBJ2-2; the match to TRBD2 covers 12 bases. The CDR3 consists of 15 residues. CDR1 and CDR2 (germline): SGHRS, YFSETQ. The V gene end was trimmed by 4 bases and the J gene end by 5 bases; junction bases not matched to a gene: 3. The CDR3 here is CASSRTSGETGELFF. The CDR3 coding sequence is TGCGCCAGCAGCCGGACTAGCGGGGAAACCGGGGAGCTGTTTTTT.

In this sample, this clone turned up a few times. The chain carries TRBV10-3 and TRBJ2-3, with 11 bases matching TRBD1. V was clipped by 10 bases and J by 3 bases; unmatched bases: 6. This CDR3 contains 14 residues. Per the germline V gene, CDR1 is ENHRY and CDR2 is SYGVKD. CDR3 nucleotides: TGTGCCACCGCGGACAGGGGGCAGACAGATACGCAGTATTTT. Its translation: CATADRGQTDTQYF.

The chain uses TRBV19 and TRBJ1-2; D is possibly TRBD1 (6 bases). V dropped 3 bases and J dropped 3 bases, with 17 bases sitting between them. The CDR3 has 16 residues. Germline CDR1 and CDR2: LNHDA and SQIVND (reference sequence). CDR3 coding DNA: TGTGCCAGTAGTATTGGGTTCGACAGGAGGCACTATGGCTACACCTTC. It codes for CASSIGFDRRHYGYTF. Drawing the rest from reference TRBV19 and TRBJ1-2, the complete variable domain is DGGITQSPKYLFRKEGQNVTLSCEQNLNHDAMYWYRQDPGQGLRLIYYSQIVNDFQKGDIAEGYSVSREKKESFPLTVTSAQKNPTAFYLCASSIGFDRRHYGYTFGSGTRLTVV.

On this clone: The germline gene is not matched at one end of the junction; a read error may be the cause. V gene TRBV7-9 combines with J gene TRBJ2-7; D remains unclear. This CDR3 contains 14 residues. From germline, CDR1 is SEHNR and CDR2 FQNEAQ (reference sequence). For the CDR3, the DNA is TGTTCCAGCAGCTTAGTGCTACTTCCCTACGAGCAGTACTTC. Amino acid sequence: CSSSLVLLPYEQYF.

This clone appeared a single time. This chain links TRBV11-2 with TRBJ2-3; 11 nucleotides line up with TRBD2. The ends lost 3 bases at V and 3 bases at J; junction bases unmatched: 5. Germline CDR1 is SGHAT and CDR2 is FQNNGV. The CDR3 extends over 16 amino acids. Written as DNA, the CDR3 is TGTGCCAGCAGCTTCGCTAGCGGGGGGTCTACAGATACGCAGTATTTT. This gives the protein CASSFASGGSTDTQYF.

V is TRBV18 and J is TRBJ2-2, with unresolved D. The germline V gene has CDR1 KGHSH and CDR2 LQKENI. The length of the CDR3 is 15 residues. The V gene lost 2 bases and the J gene lost 3 bases, with 10 bases spanning the gap. Written as DNA, the CDR3 is TGTGCCAGCTCACCATTCCCTCCAGACACCGGGGAGCTGTTTTTT. Amino acids: CASSPFPPDTGELFF.

This clone was seen a handful of times. This chain uses TRBV6-1 with TRBJ1-5; possibly TRBD1 for D (6 bases). The CDR3 covers 17 residues. V dropped 1 base and J dropped 6 bases, with 19 bases sitting between them. The germline gives CDR1 MNHNS, CDR2 SASEGT. DNA of the CDR3: TGTGCCAGCAGTGAAGGGGCATACTTGGGGGCATCTCAGCCCCAGCATTTT. Protein sequence: CASSEGAYLGASQPQHF.

This clone was found once. The gene calls are TRBV20-1 and TRBJ1-2; D not certain. V dropped 7 bases and J dropped 5 bases, with 11 bases sitting between them. This CDR3 spans 11 amino acids. From germline, CDR1 is DFQATT and CDR2 SNEGSKA (reference sequence). CDR3 nucleotide sequence: TGCAGTGGCCCCGGAGGATATGGCTACACCTTC. Encoded protein: CSGPGGYGYTF.

The chain carries TRBV13 and TRBJ2-3; D is possibly TRBD1 (5 bases). The CDR3 consists of 15 residues. Germline CDR1 and CDR2: PRHDT and FYEKMQ (reference sequence). Between the trimmed V and J ends, which lost 1 base and 5 bases, there was a span of 13 bases. CDR3 sequence reads: CASSLAPGRGDTQYF. The CDR3 DNA follows: TGTGCCAGCAGCTTAGCTCCAGGGCGAGGAGATACGCAGTATTTT.

This sequence joins TRBV7-3 and TRBJ2-5, with 10 nucleotides matching TRBD2. CDR3 size: 15 residues. The J segment lost 4 bases and the V segment lost 5 bases, leaving 7 bases of the junction unmatched. Per the germline V gene, CDR1 is SGHTA and CDR2 is FQGTGA. The CDR3 nucleotides are TGTGCCAGCAGCCCCAGCGGGGGGGCAGGAGAGACCCAGTACTTC. Amino acids: CASSPSGGAGETQYF.

The rearrangement joins TRBV10-3 to TRBJ1-1; D may be TRBD1 (6 bases). The germline CDR1 and CDR2 sequences are ENHRY and SYGVKD. Trimming cost V 5 bases and J 1 base, with 20 bases left between them. CDR3 length: 17 amino acids. The CDR3 loop is CAISPSRDTYPNTEAFF. The CDR3, as DNA: TGTGCCATCAGTCCAAGCCGGGACACCTATCCGAACACTGAAGCTTTCTTT.

The chain carries TRBV5-3 and TRBJ2-2; D is unresolved. TRBV5-3 is labeled an ORF, and its function is uncertain. This CDR3 comprises 14 residues. V shed 0 bases and J shed 7 bases, with 10 bases lying between them. The CDR3 bases are TGTGCCAGAAGCTTGGGGCGGATAGGCGGGGAGCTGTTTTTT. Residues: CARSLGRIGGELFF.

The rearrangement uses TRBV4-1 and TRBJ2-3; 12 bases map to TRBD2. Trimming cost V 2 bases and J 5 bases; bases outside gene matches: 8. The V gene's germline CDR1 is MGHRA and CDR2 YSYEKL. CDR3 length: 17 amino acids. The CDR3 nucleotides are TGCGCCAGCAGCCAACGGCTAGCGGGGGGGCAGGGAGATACGCAGTATTTT. It specifies CASSQRLAGGQGDTQYF.

This clone has a single count. V gene TRBV5-4 combines with J gene TRBJ2-2, with 12 positions matching TRBD2. The CDR3 is made up of 18 amino acids. The V and J ends lost 0 bases and 5 bases, in that order; junction bases with no gene match: 8. Germline CDR1 reads SGHNT; CDR2 reads YYREEE (reference sequence). This chain's CDR3 is CASSLGGLAGTWTGELFF. CDR3 bases: TGTGCCAGCAGCTTGGGCGGACTAGCGGGGACCTGGACCGGGGAGCTGTTTTTT.

This rearrangement joins TRBV19 to TRBJ1-2, with D unresolved. Germline values: CDR1 LNHDA, CDR2 SQIVND (reference sequence). V gave up 6 bases and J gave up 4 bases, with 15 bases separating them. The CDR3 loop spans 14 amino acids. CDR3 residues: CASRGGSMPYGYTF. The CDR3 bases are TGTGCCAGTAGGGGAGGTTCTATGCCCTATGGCTACACCTTC.

The gene calls are TRBV30 and TRBJ1-1; the D is unclear. From germline, CDR1 is GTSNPN and CDR2 SVGIG (reference sequence). The ends were cut back, 2 bases at V and 8 bases at J, with 12 bases in the middle. This CDR3 spans 12 amino acids. CDR3 amino acids: CAWSTYPLEAFF. In nucleotides, the CDR3 is TGTGCCTGGAGTACATACCCATTAGAAGCTTTCTTT.

The chain is built from TRBV7-8 and TRBJ2-5; 9 bases map to TRBD2. Germline V gene sequence: CDR1 SGHVS, CDR2 FQNEAQ. V trimming: 1 base; J trimming: 8 bases; junction bases outside the gene matches: 5. This CDR3 has 14 residues. The CDR3 loop reads CASSLVGSGGTQYF. In nucleotides, the CDR3 is TGTGCCAGCAGCTTAGTGGGTAGCGGGGGAACCCAGTACTTC.

This clone was counted once. The chain is built from TRBV2 and TRBJ1-2, with 9 bases identical to TRBD1. The CDR3 is made up of 13 amino acids. V shed 6 bases and J 5 bases; nucleotides not matched to a gene: 4. Per the germline V gene, CDR1 is SNHLY and CDR2 is FYNNEI. The CDR3 is CASSPGQGYGYTF. The DNA for the CDR3 is TGTGCCAGCAGCCCGGGACAGGGTTATGGCTACACCTTC.

This rearrangement joins TRBV28 to TRBJ1-3; the D is unclear. The CDR3 is 17 amino acids. Germline V gives CDR1 MDHEN, CDR2 SYDVKM. V was cut by 3 bases and J by 0 bases, with 15 bases left in between. CDR3 DNA: TGTGCCAGCAGTTTGGTTATGGATCGGGGCTCTGGAAACACCATATATTTT. It translates to CASSLVMDRGSGNTIYF.

The rearrangement joins TRBV19 to TRBJ1-3, with TRBD1 identical over 7 bases. V trimming: 4 bases; J trimming: 2 bases; junction bases outside the gene matches: 5. Germline V gives CDR1 LNHDA, CDR2 SQIVND (reference sequence). The CDR3 runs to 15 residues. CDR3 in amino acids: CASSRQGGTGNTIYF. The CDR3 region has the DNA TGTGCCAGTAGTAGACAGGGCGGCACTGGAAACACCATATATTTT.

The rearrangement uses TRBV5-5 and TRBJ2-2, with D unclear. Germline V CDR1 and CDR2: SGHKS, YYEKEE (reference sequence). Trimming removed 1 base at V and 5 bases at J, with 6 bases between. This CDR3 is 13 amino acids long. As DNA, the CDR3 is TGTGCCAGCAGCTTGTATTTTACCGGGGAGCTGTTTTTT. Amino acid sequence: CASSLYFTGELFF. Full variable domain (outside the CDR3, taken from reference TRBV5-5 and TRBJ2-2): DAGVTQSPTHLIKTRGQQVTLRCSPISGHKSVSWYQQVLGQGPQFIFQYYEKEERGRGNFPDRFSARQFPNYSSELNVNALLLGDSALYLCASSLYFTGELFFGEGSRLTVL.

J is TRBJ2-1 and V is TRBV10-3; TRBD1 matches at 8 bases. The length of the CDR3 is 15 residues. CDR1 is ENHRY, CDR2 SYGVKD, per germline. J gave up 8 bases and V 0 bases, and 6 bases lay outside the gene matches. Written as DNA, the CDR3 is TGTGCCATCAGTGAGTCGACAGGGGAGATGCATGAGCAGTTCTTC. This translates into CAISESTGEMHEQFF.

This clone showed up just a few times. The chain carries TRBV5-1 and TRBJ2-6, with TRBD1 matching 8 bases. Germline CDR1 SGHRS, CDR2 YFSETQ. The V segment lost 3 bases and the J segment 2 bases; nucleotides outside the gene matches: 10. The CDR3 is 18 residues long. The CDR3 spells CASSSGWTGMAGANVLTF. The DNA of the CDR3 is TGCGCCAGCAGCTCGGGTTGGACAGGGATGGCTGGGGCCAACGTCCTGACTTTC.

The chain uses TRBV19 and TRBJ1-6, with D possibly TRBD1 on 6 matching bases. The V end lost 9 bases, the J end lost 6 bases, and 12 bases lay between the germline ends. The CDR3 consists of 13 residues. The germline V gene encodes CDR1 LNHDA and CDR2 SQIVND (reference sequence). The CDR3 protein is CASNPRGNSPLHF. The CDR3 DNA sequence: TGTGCCAGCAACCCCAGGGGTAATTCACCCCTCCACTTT.

This clone was counted a few times. The chain combines TRBV10-3 with TRBJ1-2; possible D gene TRBD1, 5 bases. Germline CDR1 and CDR2: ENHRY and SYGVKD. This CDR3 has 14 residues. Trimming left V 2 bases short and J 6 bases short, with 13 bases between. The CDR3 bases are TGTGCCATCAGTGAGCCCGGGGGGTCTGATGGCTACACCTTC. Translating it yields CAISEPGGSDGYTF.

The chain uses TRBV4-1 and TRBJ1-1, with D possibly TRBD1 on 6 matching bases. The CDR3 contains 15 residues. In germline, CDR1 is MGHRA, CDR2 YSYEKL. With 0 bases removed from V and 5 bases from J, the gap between germline ends came to 13 bases. The CDR3 here is CASSQEFGGRTEAFF. In DNA, the CDR3 is TGCGCCAGCAGCCAAGAGTTCGGGGGGCGTACTGAAGCTTTCTTT.